This TCR beta chain came from a study of early T cells in non-severe SARS-CoV-2 infection. Study-wide context: Unpaired chains resulted from sequencing bulk RNA of unsorted whole blood.

V was trimmed by 3 bases and J by 4 bases, leaving 7 bases between them. Per germline, CDR1 MNHEY and CDR2 SVGEGT. CDR3 length: 13 residues. This clonotype was detected ten times or more. Attachment of unique molecular identifiers was made to individual cDNA molecules. Using its own MiXCR run on the 5' RACE reads, TCRdb lists one record per CDR3 protein. The sample lists under 90,000 distinct CDR3 sequences, roughly 13% seen once, with 5.5% to 7.5% in the top ten. The gene calls are TRBV6-2 or TRBV6-3 and TRBJ2-1; no firm D call. Sequencing was performed on whole blood. The clonotype was recovered from an adult who was a healthcare worker with PCR-confirmed SARS-CoV-2 infection or an uninfected control (not recorded which). This chain's CDR3 is CASSYSGYNEQFF. For the CDR3, the DNA is TGTGCCAGCAGTTATTCCGGATACAATGAGCAGTTCTTC.